This TCR beta chain was recovered during a study of T cell responses to AZD1222 COVID-19 vaccine. Study results and caveats: Females made up more of the donors, who were largely white British, and clonal diversity may have come out too low. Spike-wide vaccine-associated CD4 TCRs dominated at 160-218 and 743-854.

In regard to this clone: The antigen is undetermined.

V lost 7 bases to trimming and J lost 5 bases, with 14 bases between them. The CDR3 loop spans 13 amino acids. Germline V lookup: CDR1 LGHNT, CDR2 FRNRAP. Clones were sequenced by immunoSEQ multiplex PCR, and TCRdb holds only the in-frame ones, with some missing. This sample yields approximately 92,000 clones, of which around 86% are seen a single time; around 9.6% belongs to the top ten. This chain connects TRBV12-5 to TRBJ2-5, with a weak D call TRBD1 (6 bases). The sequence was collected from an adult in good health. Here the sequenced sample was peripheral blood, taken on day 0 of AZD1222 vaccination. The CDR3 reads CASARPQGETQYF. DNA of the CDR3: TGTGCTAGTGCCCGGCCCCAGGGGGAGACCCAGTACTTC. The whole variable domain, filled in from reference TRBV12-5 and TRBJ2-5, reads DARVTQTPRHKVTEMGQEVTMRCQPILGHNTVFWYRQTMMQGLELLAYFRNRAPLDDSGMPKDRFSAEMPDATLATLKIQPSEPRDSAVYFCASARPQGETQYFGPGTRLLVL.